Listed here are 26 T cell receptor beta chains from one sample, sequenced in a study of regulatory T cells in long-lasting Graves disease. Construction of TCR beta libraries relied on iRepertoire HTBI primers and on Arm-PCR targeting CDR3 regions. TCRdb re-called the multiplex PCR reads with MiXCR, one entry per CDR3 protein. This sample yields 680,000 or so distinct CDR3 sequences, of which approximately 15% are seen a single time; roughly 18% belongs to the top ten. The time point denotes: newly diagnosed GD, antithyroid drugs for less than 3 months. Extracted PBMC RNA gave rise to the TCR library. The data also belong to a second study, concerning T cells in Graves' hyperthyroidism and ophthalmopathy.

Sample: peripheral blood mononuclear cells (PBMCs), taken at new diagnosis, from a patient treated with antithyroid drugs. The receptors stem from a woman under 40 with Graves disease.

The table lists this clonotype with many counts. The rearrangement links TRBV9 to TRBJ2-7; unclear D gene. V was clipped by 0 bases and J by 2 bases, with 9 bases between them. The CDR3 spans 14 residues. CDR1 and CDR2 from the germline V gene are SGDLS and YYNGEE. The DNA of the CDR3 is TGTGCCAGCAGCGTAGACGTGCCCCCCTACGAGCAGTACTTC. It codes for CASSVDVPPYEQYF. The variable domain in full, completed from reference TRBV9 and TRBJ2-7, reads DSGVTQTPKHLITATGQRVTLRCSPRSGDLSVYWYQQSLDQGLQFLIQYYNGEERAKGNILERFSAQQFPDLHSELNLSSLELGDSALYFCASSVDVPPYEQYFGPGTRLTVT.

The CDR3 here is CASCLSTGINEKLFF. The CDR3 DNA is TGTGCCAGCTGCCTTAGTACAGGGATTAATGAAAAACTGTTTTTT. V and J are TRBV5-5 and TRBJ1-4; a possible D gene is TRBD1 (6 bases). Trimming took 7 bases from V and 4 from J, leaving 17 bases between them. Germline CDR1 reads SGHKS; CDR2 reads YYEKEE (reference sequence). The CDR3 length is 15 residues. Full variable domain (rest looked up from reference TRBV5-5 and TRBJ1-4): DAGVTQSPTHLIKTRGQQVTLRCSPISGHKSVSWYQQVLGQGPQFIFQYYEKEERGRGNFPDRFSARQFPNYSSELNVNALLLGDSALYLCASCLSTGINEKLFFGSGTQLSVL.

This clonotype has a count of ten or more. The CDR3 protein is CASSLSRGAGSQPQHF. Here the CDR3 DNA reads TGTGCCAGCAGTTTAAGCCGCGGGGCCGGCAGTCAGCCCCAGCATTTT. The chain links TRBV28 to TRBJ1-5, with TRBD1 as a possible D gene (5 bases). With 2 bases removed from V and 6 bases from J, the gap between germline ends came to 17 bases. This CDR3 has 16 amino acids. Germline CDR1 MDHEN, CDR2 SYDVKM.

This clonotype is a singleton in its sample. This probably arose from a read error, given a far larger clone one base away. The CDR3 DNA reads as TGTGCCAGCATAGACCCTTCTAGCTCCTACGAGCAGTACTTC. Its protein is CASIDPSSSYEQYF. The genes are TRBV5-1 and TRBJ2-7; D call uncertain. The CDR3 extends over 14 amino acids. Germline CDR1 reads SGHRS; CDR2 reads YFSETQ.

This clonotype was detected only a few times. The rearrangement links TRBV30 to TRBJ1-5; TRBD1 matches 7 bases. Germline V gives CDR1 GTSNPN, CDR2 SVGIG (reference sequence). With 3 bases clipped from V and 6 bases from J, the junction kept 11 bases outside the gene matches. The CDR3 length is 15 residues. CDR3 bases: TGTGCCTGGAGAGCACAGGGGAGGTTAGTTCAGCCCCAGCATTTT. It yields the protein CAWRAQGRLVQPQHF. Drawing the rest from reference TRBV30 and TRBJ1-5, the complete variable domain is SQTIHQWPATLVQPVGSPLSLECTVEGTSNPNLYWYRQAAGRGLQLLFYSVGIGQISSEVPQNLSASRPQDRQFILSSKKLLLSDSGFYLCAWRAQGRLVQPQHFGDGTRLSIL.

This clonotype was seen a handful of times. The V call is TRBV6-2 or TRBV6-3, the J call TRBJ2-7; 8 nucleotides line up with TRBD2. Trimming took 6 bases from V and 3 from J; bases not matched to a gene: 4. This CDR3 spans 13 amino acids. The germline CDR1 and CDR2 sequences are MNHEY and SVGEGT. Here the CDR3 DNA reads TGTGCCAGCAGATCGGGGGGGGGCTACGAGCAGTACTTC. This translates into CASRSGGGYEQYF.

This clonotype has a count of ten or more. The chain recombines TRBV6-2 or TRBV6-3 with TRBJ1-2, with 7 bases aligning to TRBD1. Germline lookup yields CDR1 MNHEY and CDR2 SVGEGT. This CDR3 has 14 amino acids. V was pared by 0 bases and J by 7 bases, with 5 bases of the junction left unmatched. CDR3 coding DNA: TGTGCCAGCAGTTACTCGAAAGGGGGCGGTGGCTACACCTTC. It specifies CASSYSKGGGGYTF.

This clonotype has at least ten counts. The J gene is TRBJ1-5, the V gene TRBV20-1; D ambiguous. V was pared by 4 bases and J by 2 bases, with 12 bases between. The V gene's germline CDR1 is DFQATT and CDR2 SNEGSKA (reference sequence). The CDR3 is 14 amino acids. The chain's CDR3 is CSAIMGGGNQPQHF. CDR3 nucleotide sequence: TGCAGTGCTATTATGGGAGGTGGCAATCAGCCCCAGCATTTT.

Written as DNA, the CDR3 is TGCGCCAGCAGCTTGGGCTGGGATCGGGACTATGGCTACACCTTC. Encoded protein: CASSLGWDRDYGYTF. This rearrangement joins TRBV5-1 to TRBJ1-2; the D is unclear. Trimming shortened V by 0 bases and J by 3 bases, and 12 bases separated the two germline ends. The germline gives CDR1 SGHRS, CDR2 YFSETQ. This CDR3 is 15 amino acids long.

This clonotype was seen at least ten times. The chain is built from TRBV7-3 and TRBJ1-6, with D possibly TRBD1 on 6 matching bases. From germline, CDR1 is SGHTA and CDR2 FQGTGA. Trimming left V 1 base short and J 5 bases short, with 15 bases between. CDR3 length: 17 residues. CDR3 residues: CASSLKGPAGDNSPLHF. For the CDR3, the DNA is TGTGCCAGCAGCTTAAAGGGGCCGGCAGGGGATAATTCACCCCTCCACTTT.

The V gene is TRBV3-1, the J gene TRBJ1-2; D is possibly TRBD1 (5 bases). The V gene's germline CDR1 is LGHDT and CDR2 YNNKEL (reference sequence). CDR3 length: 13 residues. Between the trimmed V and J ends, which lost 7 bases and 7 bases, there was a span of 16 bases. The CDR3 reads CASNDHGGGGYTF. CDR3 in DNA: TGTGCCAGCAACGACCACGGGGGTGGTGGCTACACCTTC.

The rearrangement uses TRBV29-1 and TRBJ2-5; D gene ambiguous. Between the trimmed V and J ends, which lost 6 bases and 6 bases, there was a span of 23 bases. The CDR3 runs to 15 residues. The V gene's germline CDR1 is SQVTM and CDR2 ANQGSEA. The CDR3 spells CSVHPVPGLAQTQYF. The DNA for the CDR3 is TGCAGCGTCCACCCTGTGCCGGGCCTCGCGCAGACCCAGTACTTC.

This clonotype occurred a few times. CDR3 protein: CSARDPRGVNNEKLFF. The CDR3 DNA is TGCAGTGCTAGAGATCCCCGAGGAGTGAATAATGAAAAACTGTTTTTT. The genes are TRBV20-1 and TRBJ1-4; D unclear. Germline V gene lookup returns CDR1 DFQATT and CDR2 SNEGSKA (reference sequence). Between the trimmed V and J ends, which lost 0 bases and 4 bases, there was a span of 15 bases. CDR3 length equals 16 residues.

In its sample, this clonotype was seen a few times. V gene TRBV30 combines with J gene TRBJ1-4; 8 bases map to TRBD1. The CDR3 consists of 17 residues. Trimming at V came to 1 base and at J to 6 bases, leaving 13 bases not matched to a gene. The V gene's germline CDR1 is GTSNPN and CDR2 SVGIG (reference sequence). CDR3 loop: CAWSATSGGRYYEKLFF. CDR3 in DNA: TGTGCCTGGAGTGCCACGTCAGGGGGCAGATACTATGAAAAACTGTTTTTT.

In its sample, this clonotype was seen many times. The rearrangement joins TRBV10-3 to TRBJ2-7; D is possibly TRBD2 (6 bases). The CDR3 is 13 residues long. Deletions cut 4 bases from V and 6 bases from J, with 13 bases between. Germline V gene data show CDR1 as ENHRY and CDR2 as SYGVKD. CDR3 residues: CAISGGEEGEQYF. The CDR3, as DNA: TGTGCCATCAGTGGGGGGGAGGAAGGCGAGCAGTACTTC.

This clonotype was picked up a small number of times. This chain links TRBV29-1 with TRBJ1-4, with D tentatively TRBD1 (6 bases). This CDR3 has 13 residues. Trimming took 6 bases from V and 4 from J, leaving 12 bases between them. Germline lookup yields CDR1 SQVTM and CDR2 ANQGSEA. CDR3 in amino acids: CSVSGAVNEKLFF. CDR3 in DNA: TGCAGCGTATCGGGGGCAGTTAATGAAAAACTGTTTTTT. Full variable domain (missing parts from reference TRBV29-1 and TRBJ1-4): SAVISQKPSRDICQRGTSLTIQCQVDSQVTMMFWYRQQPGQSLTLIATANQGSEATYESGFVIDKFPISRPNLTFSTLTVSNMSPEDSSIYLCSVSGAVNEKLFFGSGTQLSVL.

On this clonotype: With a much larger clone just one base away, this may be a read error. The gene calls are TRBV29-1 and TRBJ2-7; the D gene is possibly TRBD2 (5 bases). CDR1 is SQVTM and CDR2 is ANQGSEA in the germline V gene. The CDR3 covers 12 residues. The DNA of the CDR3 is TGCAGCGTCGGCTCGGGGTACTACGAGCAGTGCTTC. Amino acids: CSVGSGYYEQCF.

This clonotype appeared many times. V usage is TRBV10-3 and J usage is TRBJ1-1, with TRBD1 identical over 7 bases. Germline V gives CDR1 ENHRY, CDR2 SYGVKD. The CDR3 has 14 amino acids. J lost 3 bases, V lost 3 bases, and 4 bases had no gene match. DNA of the CDR3: TGTGCCATCAGTGACAGGGGGAAGGACACTGAAGCTTTCTTT. Amino acid sequence: CAISDRGKDTEAFF.

The V call is TRBV6-2 or TRBV6-3, the J call TRBJ2-7, with TRBD2 matching over 7 bases. The CDR3 has 17 residues. Looked up from germline, CDR1 is MNHEY and CDR2 is SVGEGT. Losses at the gene ends were 0 bases for V and 3 bases for J; bases not matched to a gene: 11. The CDR3 nucleotides are TGTGCCAGCAGTTACTCGAGGGCTAGCGGTTTCAACTACGAGCAGTACTTC. Translated: CASSYSRASGFNYEQYF.

This clonotype was seen at least ten times. This chain uses TRBV28 with TRBJ1-6, with D unresolved. This CDR3 region has 14 residues. Deletions cut 7 bases from V and 6 bases from J, with 13 bases between. The germline V gene has CDR1 MDHEN and CDR2 SYDVKM. The CDR3 DNA reads TGTGCCAGCAAGGCGGATCCGAGTAATTCACCCCTCCACTTT. It translates to CASKADPSNSPLHF.

This clonotype was seen ten or more times. The rearrangement uses TRBV7-2 and TRBJ2-1; TRBD2 aligns across 9 bases. Germline assignment: CDR1 SGHTA and CDR2 FQGNSA. The CDR3 is 16 amino acids. With 2 bases clipped from V and 8 bases from J, the junction kept 10 bases outside the gene matches. CDR3 nucleotides: TGTGCCAGCAGCTTATTGGGTCTAGCGGGGAGGGATGAGCAGTTCTTC. This gives the protein CASSLLGLAGRDEQFF.

This clonotype was detected many times. This chain uses TRBV6-1 with TRBJ1-4; TRBD1 matches 10 bases. After removal of 5 bases from V and 5 bases from J, the junction contained 17 bases not matched to a gene. Germline CDR1 reads MNHNS; CDR2 reads SASEGT. The CDR3 consists of 19 residues. The CDR3 coding sequence is TGTGCCAGCAGTCCTAGCCCGGGACAGGGGATGAGTCTGAATGAAAAACTGTTTTTT. It yields the protein CASSPSPGQGMSLNEKLFF.

In its sample, this clonotype was seen many times. V is TRBV27 and J is TRBJ2-1, with 13 bases fitting TRBD2. CDR1 MNHEY and CDR2 SMNVEV come from the germline V gene (reference sequence). CDR3 length equals 17 residues. Unmatched junction bases numbered 9, after V lost 4 bases and J lost 6 bases. The CDR3 nucleotides read TGTGCCAGCAGTTACGCCCCGGGACTAGCGGGAATCAATGAGCAGTTCTTC. Its protein is CASSYAPGLAGINEQFF.

This clonotype was observed a few times. This chain uses TRBV20-1 with TRBJ2-7; tentatively, D is TRBD1 (6 bases). Germline V gene lookup returns CDR1 DFQATT and CDR2 SNEGSKA (reference sequence). The CDR3 totals 16 residues. Deletions cut 0 bases from V and 7 bases from J, with 22 bases between. The CDR3 reads CSARDLGKSARGEQYF. The CDR3 nucleotides are TGCAGTGCTAGAGATCTCGGTAAATCGGCTAGGGGGGAGCAGTACTTC.

This clonotype was seen a few times. The genes are TRBV20-1 and TRBJ2-3, with D unclear. Deletions cut 4 bases from V and 2 bases from J, with 13 bases between. From germline, CDR1 is DFQATT and CDR2 SNEGSKA (reference sequence). The CDR3 loop spans 14 amino acids. The CDR3 here is CSAIPPTNTDTQYF. CDR3 bases: TGCAGTGCTATCCCTCCAACTAACACAGATACGCAGTATTTT.

This clonotype was detected a few times. The gene calls are TRBV30 and TRBJ1-2; possible D gene TRBD1, 5 bases. This CDR3 has 13 amino acids. V lost 1 base, J lost 9 bases, and 15 bases lay in between. In germline, CDR1 is GTSNPN, CDR2 SVGIG (reference sequence). CDR3 sequence: CAWSGQFLGSYTF. The CDR3 nucleotides read TGTGCCTGGAGTGGACAGTTTCTTGGGAGCTACACCTTC.